This T cell receptor beta chain was obtained from a study of T cells in localized non-small cell lung cancer. General study findings and limits: Heterogeneity within the tumor remains possible, as just one region underwent sequencing.

Clones were sequenced by immunoSEQ multiplex PCR, and TCRdb holds only the in-frame ones, with some missing. The sample yields tens of thousands of clones, more than 90% seen once. On this clone: The target antigen is unknown.

This CDR3 has 13 residues. Trimming took off 1 base at V and 2 bases at J, with 6 bases between the two ends. Germline loops: CDR1 SGDLS, CDR2 YYNGEE. The V call is TRBV9, the J call TRBJ1-2; no reliable D call. This specimen was peripheral blood, taken before any cancer treatment. The TCR comes from a female donor over 55 with stage I lung adenocarcinoma. Here the CDR3 reads CASSVYTNYGYTF. The DNA of the CDR3 is TGTGCCAGCAGCGTATACACGAACTATGGCTACACCTTC. The whole variable domain, remainder taken from reference TRBV9 and TRBJ1-2, is DSGVTQTPKHLITATGQRVTLRCSPRSGDLSVYWYQQSLDQGLQFLIQYYNGEERAKGNILERFSAQQFPDLHSELNLSSLELGDSALYFCASSVYTNYGYTFGSGTRLTVV.